This record covers a single TCR beta chain. Its antigen is as yet unknown. This entry belongs to a study of cytomegalovirus exposure and HLA in healthy donors. Study-wide background: From 190 million or so T cells, an earlier analysis saw 90 million to 130 million unique TCR beta sequences. Unique TCRs from HLA-typed donors, about 85 million of them, were held in an early data release. Study-level findings and limits: There was a cluster of highly shared sequence variants that was likely a sequencing artifact. Follow-up analysis seemed to connect common viral pathogens with several of the most significant clusters identified.

After removal of 8 bases from V and 0 bases from J, the junction contained 10 bases not matched to a gene. The CDR3 is 16 amino acids. In germline, CDR1 is WSHSY, CDR2 SAAADI. The PCR made use of 60 Vbeta and 13 Jbeta primers. The table came from immunoSEQ multiplex PCR; TCRdb's copy has only in-frame clones and leaves some out. The sample yields roughly 170,000 clones, 80% to 90% seen once. The chain joins TRBV10-2 to TRBJ1-1; 9 bases are a match to TRBD1. The receptor was derived from a young woman in good health and CMV-seronegative. Sequencing used PBMCs. The CDR3 sequence is CASSRQGEGVNTEAFF. The CDR3 DNA reads TGCGCCAGCTCTCGACAGGGGGAGGGGGTGAACACTGAAGCTTTCTTT.